The rows below give T cell receptor beta chains drawn from one sample of a study of cytomegalovirus exposure and HLA in healthy donors. Sequencing used immunoSEQ multiplex PCR; TCRdb keeps in-frame clones, though not all of them. Among tens of thousands of clones listed, around 76% were seen once. The source material was PBMCs. The receptors were gathered from a woman aged 50 to 65 in good health and CMV-seropositive. Each CDR3 is given with its conserved first and last residue. A D gene is named only where the DNA matches it firmly. For some rows the clone size is stated as once, few or many, or as a class when expanded; others skip it.

V	D	size	J	CDR3	DNA
TRBV4-1	NA	NA	TRBJ1-2	CASSPRTAYGYTF	TGCGCCAGCAGCCCTAGGACAGCCTATGGCTACACCTTC
TRBV19	TRBD1	NA	TRBJ2-5	CASSPDRGVETQYF	TGTGCCAGTAGTCCCGACAGGGGTGTGGAGACCCAGTACTTC
TRBV30	TRBD2	once	TRBJ2-7	CAWSWDYSYEQYF	TGTGCCTGGAGCTGGGACTACTCCTACGAGCAGTACTTC
TRBV6-1	NA	NA	TRBJ2-2	CASKLGGTGELFF	TGTGCCAGCAAACTAGGGGGCACCGGGGAGCTGTTTTTT
TRBV5-1	NA	once	TRBJ1-1	CASSSSGQPNTEAFF	TGCGCCAGCAGCTCGAGCGGACAGCCGAACACTGAAGCTTTCTTT
TRBV5-1	TRBD2	few	TRBJ2-7	CASSVGGAGGYEQYF	TGCGCCAGCAGCGTCGGGGGAGCGGGAGGGTACGAGCAGTACTTC
TRBV6-4	TRBD1	NA	TRBJ1-2	CASSRRPDREEAGYTF	TGTGCCAGCAGTCGACGGCCGGACAGGGAGGAGGCTGGCTACACCTTC
TRBV5-1	TRBD2	NA	TRBJ2-7	CASSILGLAGVYEQYF	TGCGCCAGCAGCATTCTAGGACTAGCGGGAGTATATGAGCAGTACTTC
TRBV6-8	TRBD1	NA	TRBJ1-2	CASSPDRVYGYTF	TGTGCCAGCAGCCCTGACAGGGTCTATGGCTACACCTTC
TRBV7-9	NA	NA	TRBJ2-2	CASSLVGHTGELFF	TGTGCCAGCAGCTTGGTGGGGCACACCGGGGAGCTGTTTTTT
TRBV7-2	TRBD2	NA	TRBJ2-7	CASSPRLAGSPVQYF	TGTGCCAGCAGCCCCCGACTAGCGGGTTCCCCGGTGCAGTACTTC
TRBV2	NA	NA	TRBJ2-2	CASRLLLDAGELFF	TGTGCCAGCAGGCTTCTCCTAGATGCGGGGGAGCTGTTTTTT
TRBV18	TRBD1	NA	TRBJ1-2	CASSPLGQDQLGYTF	TGTGCCAGCTCGCCCCTTGGACAGGACCAGTTGGGCTACACCTTC
TRBV9	TRBD2	NA	TRBJ2-1	CASSGYSGRQFF	TGTGCCAGCAGCGGATATAGCGGGAGGCAGTTCTTC